This is a list of T cell receptor beta chains from one sample in a study of T cells in Graves' hyperthyroidism and ophthalmopathy. TCRdb fed the multiplex PCR reads into MiXCR, producing one record per CDR3 protein. This sample has 450,000 to 700,000 distinct CDR3 sequences, with 40% to 55% found just once. Sequenced sample: peripheral blood or thyroid tissue (not recorded which). Receptors originate from an adult woman with Graves' disease, either hyperthyroidism or ophthalmopathy (not recorded which). CDR3s include the opening cysteine and the closing phenylalanine or tryptophan. The D gene is left open where the match is weak.

TRBV10-3,-,12,CASGGAGETQYF
TRBV28,-,16,CASSSDRQRMNTEAFF
TRBV4-1,-,19,CASSQELKNVERSAYEQYF
TRBV7-2,-,15,CASSLQGKGNYEQYF
TRBV5-1,TRBD2,16,CASSLAGLRETYEQYF
TRBV7-9,-,13,CASSLTGDDGYTF
TRBV5-1,-,14,CASRGGVLYTEAFF
TRBV7-9,-,16,CASSLEEQEANYGYTF
TRBV13,TRBD1,13,CASSLGSGGIAFF
TRBV7-3,-,12,CASSNPPGELFF
TRBV20-1,-,14,CSATYPGNNSPLHF
TRBV28,-,13,CASSPRVGYEQYF
TRBV7-2,TRBD1,15,CASSRTGASRETQYF
TRBV7-9,TRBD2,15,CASSLEEGLVDEQFF
TRBV19,-,16,CASRTHSAGEGDTQYF
TRBV10-3,TRBD1,13,CASSPTGQHEQYF
TRBV24-1,TRBD1,19,CATSDLRQGAREMNTEAFF
TRBV6-1,TRBD2,16,CASTKGGLAGRETQYF
TRBV9,-,12,CASSAGAGEAFF
TRBV7-6,-,15,CASSLFAGGGNTIYF
TRBV19,-,13,CASLRRDRSEQYF
TRBV7-2,-,12,CASSRRDGEAFF
TRBV20-1,TRBD1,15,CSARPWGQPTYEQYF
TRBV19,-,14,CASSIWVGEETQYF
TRBV5-5,-,14,CASSMDRFYTEAFF
TRBV7-8,TRBD2,17,CASNSGPLAGDTGELFF
TRBV12-3/TRBV12-4,-,13,CASTPQFNSPLHF
TRBV5-4,-,16,CASSLERGAGANVLTF
TRBV20-1,TRBD1,14,CSASTGQGTEGYTF
TRBV10-3,-,13,CAISDYSNQPQHF
TRBV7-9,-,11,CASTPLETQYF
TRBV5-1,-,15,CASSLEGQGGYEQYF
TRBV7-8,TRBD2,15,CASSIGTSGEVTQYF
TRBV28,-,12,CASSQPPGPQHF
TRBV4-1,-,15,CASSQGTGLSTEAFF
TRBV20-1,-,13,CSARSGETSPLHF
TRBV7-9,-,17,CASSPGWGASSTGELFF
TRBV7-2,-,15,CASSLGVQREETQHF
TRBV11-2,-,17,CASSGWGHGLQGETQYF
TRBV24-1,-,13,CATSEVRIETQYF
TRBV5-1,-,22,CASSSQQGDRAPDFSGANVLTF
TRBV19,-,14,CASSRGRLNTEAFF
TRBV29-1,-,14,CSVLTGTSNQPQHF